The 21 T cell receptor beta chains listed next were all sequenced from one sample in a study of blood T cells in healthy people across ages. PCR was performed a second time for roughly 7 to 12 cycles using a sample-barcoded 5' primer and a J-beta primer mix. TCRdb reprocessed the 5' RACE reads via MiXCR and lists one record per CDR3 protein. The table shows 1.5 million to 2 million distinct CDR3 sequences, with around half occurring only once. The specimen was blood. These receptors were taken from a woman in her thirties or forties in good health.

The chain is built from TRBV20-1 and TRBJ1-2; perhaps TRBD1 as D (5 bases). Trimming took off 3 bases at V and 8 bases at J, with 22 bases between the two ends. Germline values: CDR1 DFQATT, CDR2 SNEGSKA (reference sequence). This CDR3 contains 15 residues. The CDR3 nucleotides read TGCAGTGCTAGGGGGGACCGGGACCGCAGCACGGGCTACACCTTC. This codes for CSARGDRDRSTGYTF.

A few counts support this clonotype. The V call is TRBV29-1, the J call TRBJ2-3; a weak D match, TRBD2 (6 bases). Trimming removed 1 base at V and 6 bases at J, with 11 bases between. Germline loops: CDR1 SQVTM, CDR2 ANQGSEA. The CDR3 has 13 amino acids. CDR3 protein: CSVEGAGSDTQYF. CDR3 nucleotides: TGCAGCGTTGAAGGGGCGGGGTCCGATACGCAGTATTTT.

This clonotype appeared a single time. This chain connects TRBV7-8 to TRBJ1-1; D is unclear. V gave up 1 base and J gave up 7 bases, with 13 bases separating them. Germline values: CDR1 SGHVS, CDR2 FQNEAQ. The CDR3 length is 14 residues. As DNA, the CDR3 is TGTGCCAGCAGCTTAGGGCCGTCCCCTTATGAAGCTTTCTTT. Protein: CASSLGPSPYEAFF.

This clonotype showed up just a few times. V gene TRBV7-2 combines with J gene TRBJ2-7, with TRBD1 identical over 7 bases. CDR3 length equals 14 residues. Per the germline V gene, CDR1 is SGHTA and CDR2 is FQGNSA. V trimming: 5 bases; J trimming: 2 bases; junction bases outside the gene matches: 6. The CDR3 DNA reads as TGTGCCAGCAGCGCAGACAGGGCCGCCTACGAGCAGTACTTC. Translated, it gives CASSADRAAYEQYF.

The chain has TRBV10-3 and TRBJ2-5; D unresolved. CDR3 length: 11 residues. Germline V gene data show CDR1 as ENHRY and CDR2 as SYGVKD. The V end lost 2 bases, the J end lost 11 bases, and 9 bases lay between the germline ends. CDR3 loop: CAISEGDEQYF. CDR3 coding DNA: TGTGCCATCAGTGAGGGTGATGAGCAGTACTTC.

As regards this clonotype: Since a much larger clone is just one base distant, this may be a read error. This CDR3 reads CSASRALYPNELYF. CDR3 DNA: TGCAGTGCTAGTCGGGCCCTCTACCCTAACGAGCTGTACTTC. J is TRBJ2-4 and V is TRBV20-1; D is unresolved. CDR3 length: 14 residues. CDR1 and CDR2 (germline): DFQATT, SNEGSKA (reference sequence). V was clipped by 3 bases and J by 15 bases, with 24 bases between them.

This clonotype was observed a few times. This chain uses TRBV5-5 with TRBJ2-3; D gene uncertain. Germline assignment: CDR1 SGHKS and CDR2 YYEKEE (reference sequence). The CDR3 spans 15 residues. Between the trimmed V and J ends, which lost 2 bases and 4 bases, there was a span of 14 bases. The CDR3 spells CASSFREEYPDTQYF. CDR3 in DNA: TGTGCCAGCAGCTTCAGAGAAGAGTATCCAGATACGCAGTATTTT.

The rearrangement uses TRBV19 and TRBJ2-4, with D tentatively TRBD1 (6 bases). The ends were cut back, 2 bases at V and 6 bases at J, with 11 bases in the middle. In germline, CDR1 is LNHDA, CDR2 SQIVND (reference sequence). The CDR3 runs to 14 residues. The CDR3 region has the DNA TGTGCCAGTAGTATACTGGACAGAGGAAACATTCAGTACTTC. Translating gives CASSILDRGNIQYF. Full variable domain (missing parts from reference TRBV19 and TRBJ2-4): DGGITQSPKYLFRKEGQNVTLSCEQNLNHDAMYWYRQDPGQGLRLIYYSQIVNDFQKGDIAEGYSVSREKKESFPLTVTSAQKNPTAFYLCASSILDRGNIQYFGAGTRLSVL.

This clonotype was counted a few times. V gene TRBV27 combines with J gene TRBJ2-7; D is possibly TRBD1 or TRBD2 (7 bases each). V dropped 8 bases and J dropped 4 bases, with 18 bases sitting between them. Germline CDR1 reads MNHEY; CDR2 reads SMNVEV (reference sequence). This CDR3 has 14 residues. In DNA, the CDR3 is TGTGCCAGCGGGCAAAAGCGGGACAGTTACGAGCAGTACTTC. This codes for CASGQKRDSYEQYF.

The V and J genes are TRBV7-2 and TRBJ2-3; a weak D match, TRBD1 (5 bases). The germline V gene encodes CDR1 SGHTA and CDR2 FQGNSA. V was trimmed by 0 bases and J by 0 bases, leaving 10 bases between them. The CDR3 spans 16 residues. CDR3 DNA sequence: TGTGCCAGCAGCTTAGCGCAAGGACACAGCACAGATACGCAGTATTTT. It codes for CASSLAQGHSTDTQYF. The entire variable domain, with the rest obtained from reference TRBV7-2 and TRBJ2-3, is as follows: GAGVSQSPSNKVTEKGKDVELRCDPISGHTALYWYRQSLGQGLEFLIYFQGNSAPDKSGLPSDRFSAERTGGSVSTLTIQRTQQEDSAVYLCASSLAQGHSTDTQYFGPGTRLTVL.

The chain joins TRBV4-3 to TRBJ2-3; D is ambiguous. CDR3 length: 13 residues. CDR1 and CDR2 (germline): LGHNA, YSLEER. Trimming left V 2 bases short and J 4 bases short, with 7 bases between. The CDR3 loop is CASSQSESDTQYF. As DNA, the CDR3 is TGCGCCAGCAGCCAAAGTGAGTCAGATACGCAGTATTTT.

This clonotype has a handful of counts. The chain joins TRBV29-1 to TRBJ1-5, with 10 bases that match TRBD1. The CDR3 sequence is 15 residues long. Per germline, CDR1 SQVTM and CDR2 ANQGSEA. The ends lost 6 bases at V and 3 bases at J; junction bases unmatched: 8. This chain's CDR3 is CSVGVGQGFNQPQHF. CDR3 nucleotides: TGCAGCGTGGGGGTGGGACAGGGGTTCAATCAGCCCCAGCATTTT.

Comments on this clonotype: A read error may account for a junction end that differs from germline. The chain recombines TRBV24-1 with TRBJ2-5; either TRBD1 or TRBD2 may fit D (5 bases each). CDR1 is KGHDR and CDR2 is SFDVKD in the germline V gene. The CDR3 extends over 15 amino acids. The CDR3 reads CATSDPLEGQETRYF. CDR3 DNA: TGTGCCACCAGTGACCCCTTAGAGGGGCAAGAGACCCGGTACTTC.

The chain has TRBV27 and TRBJ2-7; 7 positions match TRBD2. Germline loops: CDR1 MNHEY, CDR2 SMNVEV (reference sequence). This CDR3 has 15 residues. V lost 6 bases and J lost 7; bases outside the gene matches: 15. The CDR3 DNA reads as TGTGCCAGCAGAATAAACCGGGACTACCCCAATGAGCAGTACTTC. It yields the protein CASRINRDYPNEQYF.

The V gene is TRBV12-3 or TRBV12-4, the J gene TRBJ1-6; D uncertain. The CDR3 length is 13 residues. V lost 5 bases to trimming and J lost 8 bases, with 10 bases between them. The CDR3 bases are TGTGCCAGCAGTGCGGAGGTGGATTCACCCCTCCACTTT. Protein: CASSAEVDSPLHF.

The J gene is TRBJ1-2, the V gene TRBV10-2; D not certain. CDR1 is WSHSY, CDR2 SAAADI, per germline. CDR3 length: 12 amino acids. The V end was cut by 3 bases, the J end by 7 bases, with 9 bases between. The CDR3 sequence is CASSDDTRGYTF. The CDR3 DNA sequence: TGCGCCAGCAGTGATGACACTCGTGGCTACACCTTC.

The chain employs TRBV7-2 and TRBJ2-3, with 9 bases that match TRBD2. J was trimmed by 2 bases and V by 5 bases; bases with no gene match: 14. The germline V gene encodes CDR1 SGHTA and CDR2 FQGNSA. The CDR3 runs 18 residues. CDR3 residues: CASSLAGKRGDDTDTQYF. The CDR3 nucleotides are TGTGCCAGCAGCCTTGCCGGAAAGCGGGGGGACGACACAGATACGCAGTATTTT.

This clonotype was seen a handful of times. This chain joins TRBV27 and TRBJ2-5, with 11 bases that match TRBD2. Germline CDR1 MNHEY, CDR2 SMNVEV (reference sequence). Trimming took 5 bases from V and 5 from J; bases not matched to a gene: 7. The CDR3 runs 15 residues. The CDR3 DNA follows: TGTGCCAGCAGTCTGGTAGCGGGGGGGCCCGAGACCCAGTACTTC. This encodes CASSLVAGGPETQYF.

J is TRBJ2-1 and V is TRBV20-1; TRBD2 agrees at 9 bases. After removal of 6 bases from V and 10 bases from J, the junction contained 19 bases not matched to a gene. The CDR3 contains 16 residues. The germline gives CDR1 DFQATT, CDR2 SNEGSKA (reference sequence). The CDR3 nucleotides read TGCAGTGCCTCAATCGGTACTAGCGGGCGGGGGGTGGAGCAGTTCTTC. It translates to CSASIGTSGRGVEQFF.

The chain joins TRBV30 to TRBJ2-5, with 10 bases fitting TRBD2. In germline, CDR1 is GTSNPN, CDR2 SVGIG (reference sequence). This CDR3 spans 17 amino acids. The V and J ends lost 3 bases and 4 bases, in that order; junction bases with no gene match: 14. The CDR3: CAWSTSGGALRAETQYF. In DNA, the CDR3 is TGTGCCTGGAGCACAAGCGGGGGGGCACTAAGAGCAGAGACCCAGTACTTC.

The J gene is TRBJ2-5, the V gene TRBV28; 12 bases fit TRBD2. The J call may be in error: the DNA end matches TRBJ2-7 better. This CDR3 comprises 15 residues. The germline V gene has CDR1 MDHEN and CDR2 SYDVKM. For the CDR3, the DNA is TGTGCCAGCAGTTTGTGGGCTAGCGGGGGGGACGAGCAGTACTTC. Its translation is CASSLWASGGDEQYF.